This entry is about one T cell receptor (beta chain). Its antigen is undetermined. This sample is part of a study of cytomegalovirus exposure and HLA in healthy donors. Study-wide results and limits: Confirmation in vitro established that a few CMV-associated chains were specific for CMV antigens. There were around 160 TCR beta chains listed as cytomegalovirus-associated.

CDR3 size: 14 residues. V was pared by 0 bases and J by 6 bases, with 11 bases between. Germline values: CDR1 LGHNA, CDR2 YNFKEQ. Produced via immunoSEQ multiplex PCR; TCRdb's table is partial and in-frame only. The profile covers 95,000 to 150,000 clones, with about 88% appearing a single time and approximately 1.1% taken by the ten largest. This receptor was identified in a woman aged 18-29 years in good health and CMV-seronegative. The chain carries TRBV4-2 and TRBJ1-1; D gene unclear. The sequencing sample was made of PBMCs. The CDR3 sequence: CASSQDRGNAEAFF. The DNA for the CDR3 is TGTGCCAGCAGCCAAGATCGGGGAAACGCTGAAGCTTTCTTT.